These T cell receptor beta chains were read from a single sample in a study of monozygotic twins with inflammatory bowel disease. From the 5' RACE reads, TCRdb lists one entry per CDR3 protein and no DNA. The repertoire shows 350,000 to 400,000 distinct CDR3 sequences; the top ten hold roughly 2.6%. Source material: blood. These receptors all stem from a human donor with ulcerative colitis or Crohn's disease, or a healthy co-twin of an affected twin (not recorded which). Each CDR3 is given with its conserved first and last residue.

j_gene: TRBJ1-1; v_gene: TRBV5-1; CDR3aa: CASSQFGGSRTEAFF
j_gene: TRBJ2-7; v_gene: TRBV4-3; CDR3aa: CASSQEPLSYEQYF
j_gene: TRBJ1-1; v_gene: TRBV5-6; CDR3aa: CASSAVDTEAFF
j_gene: TRBJ1-5; v_gene: TRBV20-1; CDR3aa: CSARDRGPDQPQHF
j_gene: TRBJ2-1; v_gene: TRBV6-1; CDR3aa: CASTRTSGGAPHEEQFF
j_gene: TRBJ2-5; v_gene: TRBV11-3; CDR3aa: CASSLGPSGGIGETQYF
j_gene: TRBJ1-5; v_gene: TRBV27; CDR3aa: CASSPKSVTEISNQPQHF
j_gene: TRBJ2-5; v_gene: TRBV27; CDR3aa: CASSFRTSGGARETQYF
j_gene: TRBJ2-3; v_gene: TRBV12-3/TRBV12-4; CDR3aa: CASYSTDTQYF
j_gene: TRBJ2-3; v_gene: TRBV7-2; CDR3aa: CASSNAAMTQYF
j_gene: TRBJ2-3; v_gene: TRBV5-1; CDR3aa: CASSFYPGQSVEVRAQYF
j_gene: TRBJ2-5; v_gene: TRBV15; CDR3aa: CATSRDGGVETQYF
j_gene: TRBJ2-1; v_gene: TRBV5-6; CDR3aa: CASSLASGTSGYNEQFF
j_gene: TRBJ2-7; v_gene: TRBV25-1; CDR3aa: CASSSGGAQYF
j_gene: TRBJ2-7; v_gene: TRBV12-3/TRBV12-4; CDR3aa: CASSLAPATYEQYF
j_gene: TRBJ1-6; v_gene: TRBV12-3/TRBV12-4; CDR3aa: CASSQPGGVNSPLHF
j_gene: TRBJ1-1; v_gene: TRBV5-1; CDR3aa: CASSFQGVETEAFF
j_gene: TRBJ2-1; v_gene: TRBV2; CDR3aa: CARTGSYNEQFF
j_gene: TRBJ2-3; v_gene: TRBV5-5; CDR3aa: CASSSAGLSLTGYF
j_gene: TRBJ2-1; v_gene: TRBV24-1; CDR3aa: CATSDLVGVEQFF
j_gene: TRBJ1-2; v_gene: TRBV7-2; CDR3aa: CASSSYREPSYGYTF
j_gene: TRBJ2-1; v_gene: TRBV5-1; CDR3aa: CASSLGVGRGDEQFF
j_gene: TRBJ1-4; v_gene: TRBV7-2; CDR3aa: CASSRGREWEKLFF